This T cell receptor beta chain was recorded in a study of T cell responses to AZD1222 COVID-19 vaccine. TCRdb keeps only in-frame clones here, not all; method: immunoSEQ multiplex PCR. The sample lists 110,000 or so clones, about 89% occurring once. CDR3 length: 12 amino acids. Germline V gene lookup returns CDR1 MGHDK and CDR2 SYGVNS. The V and J ends lost 5 bases and 9 bases respectively, with 12 bases between them. This clonotype originated in an adult who received the AZD1222 COVID-19 vaccine. Sequenced material: peripheral blood, taken 28 days after the second AZD1222 dose. This sequence joins TRBV25-1 and TRBJ2-3; D not certain. CDR3 sequence: CASSHDFDTQYF. For the CDR3, the DNA is TGTGCCAGCAGTCATGACTTTGACACGCAGTATTTT.